One T cell receptor beta chain is described in this entry. The data stem from a study of T cell changes during pregnancy in multiple sclerosis. The V gene end was trimmed by 3 bases and the J gene end by 7 bases; junction bases not matched to a gene: 5. The germline V gene has CDR1 LGHNA and CDR2 YSLEER. CDR3 length: 14 residues. Assay: immunoSEQ multiplex PCR; the TCRdb copy retains only in-frame clones and omits some. The sample has approximately 69,000 clones, approximately 94% seen once; the top ten hold 0.58%. The clonotype originates from a female donor with multiple sclerosis, enrolled in a pregnancy study. V usage is TRBV4-3 and J usage is TRBJ2-2; 7 positions agree with TRBD2. Material: peripheral blood, obtained in the third trimester of pregnancy. The CDR3 is CASSQYGTNGELFF. The DNA of the CDR3 is TGCGCCAGCAGCCAGTACGGGACTAACGGGGAGCTGTTTTTT.